Sequencing of this T cell receptor beta chain was carried out in a study of cytomegalovirus exposure and HLA in healthy donors. V lost 4 bases and J 3 bases, leaving 8 bases between the germline ends. The CDR3 spans 12 residues. Germline values: CDR1 SGHRS, CDR2 YFSETQ. The donors gave bone marrow, and they were healthy. There were likely unrecorded immune exposures, though donors were nominally healthy when sampled. Study-wide findings and caveats: In vitro work confirmed that a few CMV-associated chains recognize CMV antigens. Later examination showed HLA-associated TCR beta chains had greater clonal expansion than equally common others.

On this clone itself: Its antigen is not identified.

Primers for the PCR totalled 60 Vbeta and 13 Jbeta. Sequencing was performed with immunoSEQ multiplex PCR; in TCRdb, only in-frame clones are kept and a portion is missing. The sample has under 300,000 clones; around 80% are singletons. The TCR was taken from a woman aged 60-70 years in good health and CMV-seropositive. The sequenced sample consisted of PBMCs. V is TRBV5-1 and J is TRBJ2-7; D ambiguous. For the CDR3, the DNA is TGCGCCAGCAGCCCACCCAGCTACGAGCAGTACTTC. Translating gives CASSPPSYEQYF.